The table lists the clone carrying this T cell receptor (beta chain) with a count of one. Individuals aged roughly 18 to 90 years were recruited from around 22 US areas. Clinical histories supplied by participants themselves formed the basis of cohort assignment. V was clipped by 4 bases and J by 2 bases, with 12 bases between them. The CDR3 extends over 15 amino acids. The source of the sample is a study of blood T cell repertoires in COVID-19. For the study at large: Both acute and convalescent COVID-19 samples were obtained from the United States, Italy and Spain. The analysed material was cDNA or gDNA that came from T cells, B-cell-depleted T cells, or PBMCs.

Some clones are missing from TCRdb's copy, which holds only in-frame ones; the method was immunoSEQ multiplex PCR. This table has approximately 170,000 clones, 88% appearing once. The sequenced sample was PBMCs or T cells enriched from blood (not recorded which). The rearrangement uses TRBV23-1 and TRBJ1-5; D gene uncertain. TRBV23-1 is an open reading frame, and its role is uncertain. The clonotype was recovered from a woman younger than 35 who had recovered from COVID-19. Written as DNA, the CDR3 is TGCGCCAGCAGTCGCACAAAGCGGGGCAATCAGCCCCAGCATTTT. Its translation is CASSRTKRGNQPQHF.